This TCR beta chain was identified during a study of shared T cell receptors in the human thymus. The CDR3 is made up of 14 amino acids. Germline V gene lookup returns CDR1 SGHTA and CDR2 FQGNSA. V gave up 5 bases and J gave up 4 bases, with 14 bases separating them. Profiling relied on immunoSEQ multiplex PCR, and the TCRdb table lists in-frame clones only, not all of them. The sample consists of under 450,000 clones, 85% to 95% of them appearing once. Input material: thymocytes. The TCR was taken from a human donor. The chain carries TRBV7-2 and TRBJ2-5; tentatively, D is TRBD2 (6 bases). CDR3 in DNA: TGTGCCAGCAGCGTTTGGCCGGGAGTAGAGACCCAGTACTTC. This encodes CASSVWPGVETQYF.